This TCR beta chain comes out of a study of cytomegalovirus exposure and HLA in healthy donors. Concerning this clone: Its antigen is unknown.

The study, taken as a whole, reports: Cytomegalovirus status, reportedly, was diagnosed with high specificity and sensitivity by the classifier. Later analysis identified several of the most significant clusters that appeared linked to common viral pathogens. About 87% or about 30% of the time was how often most TCR beta V segments were productive, according to an earlier analysis.

Vbeta (60) and Jbeta (13) primers were used in the PCR. Original handling: Approximately 86 million unique TCR beta chains, roughly 12 million shared, were counted in a later analysis. Assay used: immunoSEQ multiplex PCR; TCRdb lists only in-frame clones, some missing. D and trimming come from the DNA, and the V and J calls and clone size come from that table. The table lists 100,000 or so clones, 76% of them singletons. This CDR3 is built from 13 residues. Sequencing input: PBMCs. The origin of this receptor is a man aged 35 to 55 in good health and CMV-seropositive. The chain has TRBV21-1 and TRBJ2-3; the table calls TRBD1, which could not be checked here. TRBV21-1 is marked as a pseudogene. This CDR3 reads CASSKWQCGTQYF. The DNA for the CDR3 is TGTGCCAGCAGCAAATGGCAGTGTGGTACGCAGTATTTT.